Following are 18 T cell receptor beta chains from one sample sequenced in a study of blood T cell repertoires in COVID-19. TCRdb's table, derived via immunoSEQ multiplex PCR, lists solely in-frame clones and lacks some. The data contain about 320,000 clones, roughly 87% of them seen just once; the ten biggest clones take up around 9.3%. The source material was PBMCs or T cells enriched from blood (not recorded which). Source of these receptors: a woman aged 18 to 35 who had recovered from COVID-19.

Remarks on this clone: One end of the junction fails to match germline, which may point to a read error. V gene TRBV28 combines with J gene TRBJ1-3; D is perhaps TRBD1 (5 bases). CDR3 length equals 16 residues. Looked up from germline, CDR1 is MDHEN and CDR2 is SYDVKM. The CDR3 loop is CASSPRWGGTGSTIYF. As DNA, the CDR3 is TGTGCCAGCAGTCCAAGATGGGGGGGGACTGGAAGCACCATATATTTT.

The V and J genes are TRBV18 and TRBJ2-7; D gene uncertain. V lost 0 bases and J lost 5, with 17 bases in between. From germline, CDR1 is KGHSH and CDR2 LQKENI. The CDR3 covers 16 residues. CDR3 sequence: CASSPPDSHTLDEQYF. The CDR3 coding sequence is TGTGCCAGCTCACCACCGGATAGCCATACCTTGGACGAGCAGTACTTC.

The chain has TRBV5-4 and TRBJ1-2; perhaps TRBD1 as D (6 bases). The CDR3 is 15 residues long. V was pared by 0 bases and J by 4 bases, with 13 bases between. Germline CDR1 SGHNT, CDR2 YYREEE (reference sequence). CDR3 loop: CASSLDGTKGYGYTF. CDR3 DNA sequence: TGTGCCAGCAGCTTGGATGGGACAAAAGGCTATGGCTACACCTTC. Full variable domain (rest looked up from reference TRBV5-4 and TRBJ1-2): ETGVTQSPTHLIKTRGQQVTLRCSSQSGHNTVSWYQQALGQGPQFIFQYYREEENGRGNFPPRFSGLQFPNYSSELNVNALELDDSALYLCASSLDGTKGYGYTFGSGTRLTVV.

V is TRBV6-4 and J is TRBJ2-5; 13 nucleotides line up with TRBD2. With V trimmed by 2 bases and J by 5 bases, 8 bases remained unmatched. This CDR3 contains 17 residues. CDR1 is MRHNA and CDR2 is SNTAGT in the germline V gene. DNA for the CDR3: TGTGCCAGCAGTGACCGTAGAGGACTAGCGGGGGCTGAGACCCAGTACTTC. Its translation: CASSDRRGLAGAETQYF.

The rearrangement links TRBV2 to TRBJ1-5; D gene uncertain. V was cut by 5 bases and J by 2 bases, with 7 bases left in between. Germline V gives CDR1 SNHLY, CDR2 FYNNEI. CDR3 length: 13 amino acids. The CDR3 is CASSWEGNQPQHF. CDR3 DNA sequence: TGTGCCAGCAGTTGGGAGGGCAATCAGCCCCAGCATTTT. The variable domain in full, completed from reference TRBV2 and TRBJ1-5, reads EPEVTQTPSHQVTQMGQEVILRCVPISNHLYFYWYRQILGQKVEFLVSFYNNEISEKSEIFDDQFSVERPDGSNFTLKIRSTKLEDSAMYFCASSWEGNQPQHFGDGTRLSIL.

The chain carries TRBV10-3 and TRBJ2-6; 7 nucleotides agree with TRBD2. With 0 bases clipped from V and 0 bases from J, the junction kept 5 bases outside the gene matches. The CDR3 extends over 18 amino acids. CDR1 is ENHRY and CDR2 is SYGVKD in the germline V gene. CDR3 nucleotide sequence: TGTGCCATCAGTGAGTCGAGAGGGACTATCTCTGGGGCCAACGTCCTGACTTTC. Protein sequence: CAISESRGTISGANVLTF.

The V call is TRBV24-1, the J call TRBJ2-3; a weak D match, TRBD1 (6 bases). Germline-derived CDR1 and CDR2 are KGHDR and SFDVKD. V was shortened by 1 base and J by 4 bases, with 11 bases between the two germline ends. The CDR3 extends over 15 amino acids. As DNA, the CDR3 is TGTGCCACCAGTGATTTTAAGGGGGTACCAGATACGCAGTATTTT. Encoded protein: CATSDFKGVPDTQYF.

The chain employs TRBV7-7 and TRBJ2-1; 15 bases line up with TRBD2. In germline, CDR1 is SSHAT, CDR2 FNYEAQ (reference sequence). With 5 bases clipped from V and 7 bases from J, the junction kept 3 bases outside the gene matches. CDR3 size: 15 residues. As DNA, the CDR3 is TGTGCCAGCAGCCTCGGACTAGCGGGAGGGAATGAGCAGTTCTTC. Residues: CASSLGLAGGNEQFF.

The CDR3 sequence: CASSQRGSGNTGELFF. In nucleotides, the CDR3 is TGTGCCAGCAGTCAGCGAGGGTCAGGGAACACCGGGGAGCTGTTTTTT. The chain is built from TRBV2 and TRBJ2-2, with D possibly matching TRBD2 (5 bases). This CDR3 has 16 amino acids. The germline gives CDR1 SNHLY, CDR2 FYNNEI. V was trimmed by 5 bases and J by 1 base, leaving 14 bases between them.

The V gene is TRBV2, the J gene TRBJ1-2; unclear D gene. Germline CDR1 SNHLY, CDR2 FYNNEI. Between the trimmed V and J ends, which lost 0 bases and 8 bases, there was a span of 16 bases. The CDR3 totals 15 residues. CDR3 protein: CASSEAQERGEGYTF. CDR3 nucleotides: TGTGCCAGCAGTGAAGCGCAAGAGAGAGGCGAAGGCTACACCTTC.

V usage is TRBV27 and J usage is TRBJ1-1; no clear D gene. The V and J ends lost 4 bases and 7 bases respectively, with 19 bases between them. CDR1 MNHEY and CDR2 SMNVEV come from the germline V gene (reference sequence). The CDR3 consists of 15 residues. CDR3 amino acids: CASSSWASTPGEAFF. CDR3 in DNA: TGTGCCAGCAGTTCGTGGGCCTCCACCCCCGGTGAAGCTTTCTTT.

The CDR3 region is CASSAGVNEAFF. The CDR3 region has the DNA TGTGCCAGCTCCGCGGGGGTAAATGAAGCTTTCTTT. The rearrangement links TRBV18 to TRBJ1-1; possibly TRBD1 for D (5 bases). CDR3 length: 12 amino acids. Germline V gives CDR1 KGHSH, CDR2 LQKENI. Trimming took off 6 bases at V and 7 bases at J, with 12 bases between the two ends.

About this clone itself: Distinct nucleotide sequences in the sample also encode this CDR3. The chain links TRBV28 to TRBJ1-4; D may be TRBD1 (5 bases). The CDR3 totals 14 residues. The germline gives CDR1 MDHEN, CDR2 SYDVKM. Trimming cost V 2 bases and J 7 bases, with 11 bases left between them. This CDR3 is CASSLGGAGEKLFF. The CDR3 region has the DNA TGTGCCAGCAGTTTAGGAGGGGCGGGTGAAAAACTGTTTTTT.

CDR3 amino acids: CASSLSISGLAGETQYF. DNA for the CDR3: TGTGCCAGCAGTTTATCTATCAGTGGGCTAGCGGGAGAGACCCAGTACTTC. The gene calls are TRBV27 and TRBJ2-5, with TRBD2 matching 8 bases. The CDR3 loop spans 17 amino acids. V lost 0 bases to trimming and J lost 4 bases; unmatched junction nucleotides: 10. The V gene's germline CDR1 is MNHEY and CDR2 SMNVEV (reference sequence).

The gene calls are TRBV30 and TRBJ2-3; D uncertain. The germline gives CDR1 GTSNPN, CDR2 SVGIG (reference sequence). Trimming removed 1 base from V and 4 bases from J, with 3 bases in between. The CDR3 length is 11 residues. The CDR3 DNA sequence: TGTGCCTGGAGTGCTTCAGATACGCAGTATTTT. This gives the protein CAWSASDTQYF.

This chain connects TRBV28 to TRBJ1-2, with 7 nucleotides matching TRBD1. The CDR3 has 15 amino acids. J lost 4 bases, V lost 1 base, and 6 bases had no gene match. From germline, CDR1 is MDHEN and CDR2 SYDVKM. As DNA, the CDR3 is TGTGCCAGCAGTTTATTCCGGACAGGACTCTATGGCTACACCTTC. It specifies CASSLFRTGLYGYTF.

The rearrangement links TRBV19 to TRBJ1-4; D is unresolved. V was pared by 9 bases and J by 3 bases, with 11 bases between. This CDR3 contains 13 residues. In germline, CDR1 is LNHDA, CDR2 SQIVND (reference sequence). The CDR3 nucleotides are TGTGCCAGCTCCTTGGGAGCTAATGAAAAACTGTTTTTT. Translated, it gives CASSLGANEKLFF.

The chain is built from TRBV27 and TRBJ2-4; D perhaps matches TRBD2 (6 bases). The V and J ends lost 3 bases and 8 bases respectively, with 14 bases between them. The germline gives CDR1 MNHEY, CDR2 SMNVEV (reference sequence). The CDR3 runs 14 residues. The CDR3: CASSFGSGRYIQYF. The CDR3 region has the DNA TGTGCCAGCAGTTTTGGATCAGGGAGGTACATTCAGTACTTC.